This entry lists 11 T cell receptor beta chains sequenced from one sample in a study of persistence of HIV-infected CD4 T cells. Their target antigens are unknown. The libraries were made with immunoSEQ version 4 in survey mode. TCRdb keeps only in-frame clones here, not all; method: immunoSEQ multiplex PCR. This repertoire shows under 55,000 clones, about 85% found once; its top ten account for 0.4% to 0.6%. Anti-CD3/anti-CD28 beads served as a nonspecific positive control stimulus. Sorting of responding CD4+ T cells relied on upregulated CD40 ligand together with CD69. Sample: CD4+ T cells sorted from PBMCs after roughly 18-hour stimulation, taken from a patient who received antiretroviral therapy. These receptors all stem from an adult woman with HIV who was CMV-seropositive.

The chain has TRBV29-1 and TRBJ2-2; possibly TRBD1 for D (5 bases). CDR3 length: 15 amino acids. Trimming removed 7 bases at V and 6 bases at J, with 21 bases between. CDR1 and CDR2 from the germline V gene are SQVTM and ANQGSEA. Here the CDR3 reads CSATDGRLGPGELFF. DNA of the CDR3: TGCAGCGCTACCGACGGACGGCTGGGGCCCGGGGAGCTGTTTTTT.

The rearrangement links TRBV7-9 to TRBJ1-6; tentative D call: TRBD1 (5 bases). The ends were cut back, 7 bases at V and 5 bases at J, with 12 bases in the middle. Germline V CDR1 and CDR2: SEHNR, FQNEAQ (reference sequence). There are 14 residues in the CDR3. In DNA form, the CDR3 reads TGTGCCAGCATCTCCACGGGGGATAATTCACCCCTCCACTTT. This codes for CASISTGDNSPLHF. Variable domain in full (rest from reference TRBV7-9 and TRBJ1-6): DTGVSQNPRHKITKRGQNVTFRCDPISEHNRLYWYRQTLGQGPEFLTYFQNEAQLEKSRLLSDRFSAERPKGSFSTLEIQRTEQGDSAMYLCASISTGDNSPLHFGNGTRLTVT.

This sequence joins TRBV7-8 and TRBJ2-7; D could derive from TRBD1 or TRBD2 (5 bases each). The CDR3 is 15 residues long. The V end lost 5 bases, the J end lost 9 bases, and 23 bases lay between the germline ends. Germline V gene sequence: CDR1 SGHVS, CDR2 FQNEAQ. The CDR3 bases are TGTGCCAGCAGCCAATCGACCGTGAGGGGCGTGGGGCAGTACTTC. Translation: CASSQSTVRGVGQYF.

The chain couples TRBV5-1 to TRBJ2-3, with 8 bases matching TRBD2. CDR1 and CDR2 from the germline V gene are SGHRS and YFSETQ. The V and J ends lost 3 bases and 3 bases, in that order; junction bases with no gene match: 6. This CDR3 comprises 15 residues. The CDR3 DNA sequence: TGCGCCAGCAGCTCTAGCGGGTACCAGACAGATACGCAGTATTTT. It is translated as CASSSSGYQTDTQYF.

This clone was seen just once. V and J are TRBV27 and TRBJ1-6; TRBD1 matches 10 bases. In germline, CDR1 is MNHEY, CDR2 SMNVEV (reference sequence). V shed 11 bases and J 1 base; nucleotides not matched to a gene: 11. The CDR3 is 17 residues long. The CDR3 spells CAAGQGRTGSYNSPLHF. CDR3 DNA sequence: TGTGCCGCGGGACAGGGGAGAACAGGGTCCTATAATTCACCCCTCCACTTT.

This CDR3 is CASSVHVKGNSPLHF. The DNA of the CDR3 is TGTGCCAGCAGCGTCCACGTAAAGGGGAATTCACCCCTCCACTTT. J is TRBJ1-6 and V is TRBV21-1; TRBD1 was called by the table and not checked on the DNA. TRBV21-1 is a pseudogene. The length of the CDR3 is 15 residues.

The gene calls are TRBV9 and TRBJ2-3; 7 nucleotides align to TRBD2. Unmatched junction bases numbered 13, after V lost 6 bases and J lost 3 bases. Per germline, CDR1 SGDLS and CDR2 YYNGEE. CDR3 size: 16 residues. CDR3 nucleotides: TGTGCCAGCACCCGTAGTCCGAGCGGGGCGACAGATACGCAGTATTTT. It encodes CASTRSPSGATDTQYF.

V is TRBV5-8 and J is TRBJ1-5; no clear D. Between the trimmed V and J ends, which lost 0 bases and 5 bases, there was a span of 12 bases. The germline V gene has CDR1 SGHTS and CDR2 YDEGEE. The CDR3 length is 15 residues. This chain's CDR3 is CASSLGGRLDQPQHF. CDR3 bases: TGTGCCAGCAGCTTGGGTGGCAGGCTGGATCAGCCCCAGCATTTT.

The chain joins TRBV6-1 to TRBJ1-5; D is ambiguous. The CDR3 has 14 amino acids. The ends were cut back, 2 bases at V and 7 bases at J, with 12 bases in the middle. CDR1 and CDR2 (germline): MNHNS, SASEGT. CDR3 sequence reads: CASSERFDGQPQHF. The CDR3 region has the DNA TGTGCCAGCAGTGAAAGATTTGACGGCCAGCCCCAGCATTTT.

The V call is TRBV15, the J call TRBJ2-7; D perhaps matches TRBD2 (7 bases). This CDR3 is 14 amino acids long. V lost 1 base and J 12 bases, leaving 19 bases between the germline ends. Germline values: CDR1 LNHNV, CDR2 YYDKDF (reference sequence). CDR3 in amino acids: CATSRGGGPLPPYF. The CDR3 coding sequence is TGTGCCACCAGCAGAGGGGGGGGCCCCCTACCGCCGTACTTC.

This clone was picked up a small number of times. The genes are TRBV2 and TRBJ2-2; maybe TRBD2 (6 bases). This CDR3 contains 15 residues. Germline V gene lookup returns CDR1 SNHLY and CDR2 FYNNEI. The ends were cut back, 6 bases at V and 0 bases at J, with 11 bases in the middle. The CDR3 nucleotides are TGTGCCAGCAGGCGGGGAGCTCCGAACACCGGGGAGCTGTTTTTT. Its protein product is CASRRGAPNTGELFF.